These 23 T cell receptor beta chains originate from one sample sequenced in a study of sequential checkpoint blockade in melanoma. Profiling relied on immunoSEQ multiplex PCR, and the TCRdb table lists in-frame clones only, not all of them. The table shows approximately 34,000 clones, with about 83% occurring only once. Treatment described: randomized to nivolumab then ipilimumab (arm A) or the reverse (arm B). The sequences come from CD8+ T cells sorted from blood (inferred from file names), collected from a patient given nivolumab and ipilimumab in sequence. These receptors were taken from a human donor with melanoma.

The chain carries TRBV4-1 and TRBJ2-7, with D possibly being TRBD2 (5 bases). V was pared by 3 bases and J by 1 base, with 13 bases between. Germline V CDR1 and CDR2: MGHRA, YSYEKL. There are 15 residues in the CDR3. The CDR3 sequence is CASSQGDYLSYEQYF. The CDR3 DNA reads as TGCGCCAGCAGCCAGGGTGACTACTTATCCTACGAGCAGTACTTC.

In its sample, this clone was seen once. The V and J genes are TRBV27 and TRBJ2-7, with TRBD1 matching 8 bases. The CDR3 consists of 15 residues. V shed 3 bases, J shed 5 bases, and the junction held 9 bases outside the gene matches. CDR1 is MNHEY, CDR2 SMNVEV, per germline (reference sequence). The CDR3 bases are TGTGCCAGCAGTTTGGCTGACAGGGGCGGCGACGAGCAGTACTTC. Translating gives CASSLADRGGDEQYF.

The V call is TRBV9, the J call TRBJ2-2, with D possibly TRBD2 on 5 matching bases. Germline V gene sequence: CDR1 SGDLS, CDR2 YYNGEE. The CDR3 is made up of 14 amino acids. Between the trimmed V and J ends, which lost 0 bases and 6 bases, there was a span of 9 bases. CDR3 sequence: CASSVGGIAGELFF. As DNA, the CDR3 is TGTGCCAGCAGCGTAGGAGGGATAGCCGGGGAGCTGTTTTTT.

The chain joins TRBV19 to TRBJ1-2, with 9 nucleotides matching TRBD1. This CDR3 has 18 residues. Losses at the gene ends were 3 bases for V and 3 bases for J; bases not matched to a gene: 14. Per germline, CDR1 LNHDA and CDR2 SQIVND (reference sequence). The CDR3 DNA sequence: TGTGCCAGTAGTATCGACTTCAGGGACAGGGAATTGGACTATGGCTACACCTTC. Encoded protein: CASSIDFRDRELDYGYTF.

This clone appeared once. The V gene is TRBV7-8, the J gene TRBJ2-2, with 7 bases lining up with TRBD2. CDR3 length equals 16 residues. The germline CDR1 and CDR2 sequences are SGHVS and FQNEAQ. The ends lost 5 bases at V and 1 base at J; junction bases unmatched: 7. CDR3 in amino acids: CASSPGVAGNTGELFF. The DNA of the CDR3 is TGTGCCAGCAGCCCCGGGGTAGCGGGGAACACCGGGGAGCTGTTTTTT.

This clone appeared once. The CDR3 spells CSARGRVDTF. The CDR3 region has the DNA TGCAGTGCTAGAGGGAGGGTGGACACCTTC. The gene calls are TRBV20-1 and TRBJ1-2; D remains unclear. Per the germline V gene, CDR1 is DFQATT and CDR2 is SNEGSKA (reference sequence). This CDR3 has 10 amino acids. With 1 base removed from V and 12 bases from J, the gap between germline ends came to 9 bases.

J is TRBJ2-1 and V is TRBV7-9; tentative D call: TRBD1 (5 bases). CDR1 and CDR2 from the germline V gene are SEHNR and FQNEAQ (reference sequence). The V gene lost 3 bases and the J gene lost 7 bases, with 7 bases spanning the gap. The CDR3 is 12 amino acids. The DNA for the CDR3 is TGTGCCAGCAGCTTTCAGGGTAATGAGCAGTTCTTC. As protein: CASSFQGNEQFF.

The V call is TRBV5-1, the J call TRBJ1-1, with 8 bases aligning to TRBD1. The CDR3 extends over 17 amino acids. Trimming took 0 bases from V and 1 from J; bases not matched to a gene: 8. Germline CDR1 reads SGHRS; CDR2 reads YFSETQ. In nucleotides, the CDR3 is TGCGCCAGCAGCTTGGCCGCAGGGGGCGCAAGGAACACTGAAGCTTTCTTT. Its protein is CASSLAAGGARNTEAFF.

The chain couples TRBV27 to TRBJ1-2, with TRBD1 identical over 7 bases. Looked up from germline, CDR1 is MNHEY and CDR2 is SMNVEV (reference sequence). The CDR3 is made up of 16 amino acids. The J segment lost 4 bases and the V segment lost 4 bases, leaving 12 bases of the junction unmatched. As DNA, the CDR3 is TGTGCCAGCAGTTCACAATTCTGGACAGGAATCTATGGCTACACCTTC. Translation: CASSSQFWTGIYGYTF.

The V and J genes are TRBV7-8 and TRBJ2-3; 7 bases agree with TRBD2. With V trimmed by 3 bases and J by 2 bases, 8 bases remained unmatched. The CDR3 sequence is 16 residues long. Germline V gene lookup returns CDR1 SGHVS and CDR2 FQNEAQ. The CDR3 sequence is CASSFLRRDYTDTQYF. DNA of the CDR3: TGTGCCAGCAGCTTCCTTCGGCGGGACTACACAGATACGCAGTATTTT.

V is TRBV21-1 and J is TRBJ2-4; the table gives TRBD1 as D, unverified against the DNA. TRBV21-1 is a pseudogene locus. This CDR3 has 14 amino acids. The CDR3 loop is CASVRQVSKNIQYF. CDR3 DNA sequence: TGTGCCAGCGTAAGACAGGTGTCCAAAAACATTCAGTACTTC.

The gene calls are TRBV29-1 and TRBJ2-1; tentatively, D is TRBD2 (6 bases). This CDR3 is built from 14 residues. V lost 6 bases and J 3 bases, leaving 15 bases between the germline ends. Germline assignment: CDR1 SQVTM and CDR2 ANQGSEA. The DNA for the CDR3 is TGCAGCGTCGTATCGGGACTCGTCTACAATGAGCAGTTCTTC. Its protein product is CSVVSGLVYNEQFF.

The J gene is TRBJ1-1, the V gene TRBV9; 7 positions match TRBD1. Germline V gene lookup returns CDR1 SGDLS and CDR2 YYNGEE. Unmatched junction bases numbered 8, after V lost 0 bases and J lost 9 bases. CDR3 length equals 14 residues. In DNA, the CDR3 is TGTGCCAGCAGCGTAGGAGGAGGGACAGTGAAAGCTTTCTTT. It encodes CASSVGGGTVKAFF.

This rearrangement joins TRBV27 to TRBJ2-7; TRBD1 matches 7 bases. V lost 6 bases to trimming and J lost 6 bases; unmatched junction nucleotides: 8. Germline CDR1 MNHEY, CDR2 SMNVEV (reference sequence). The CDR3 is made up of 13 amino acids. The CDR3 region has the DNA TGTGCCAGCAGAACTACAGGGGTAGGCGAGCAGTACTTC. It codes for CASRTTGVGEQYF.

A word on this clone: The same CDR3 is also encoded by other DNA sequences in this sample. The gene calls are TRBV19 and TRBJ1-6; D ambiguous. Per the germline V gene, CDR1 is LNHDA and CDR2 is SQIVND (reference sequence). V was shortened by 3 bases and J by 10 bases, with 7 bases between the two germline ends. This CDR3 has 12 amino acids. The CDR3 region has the DNA TGTGCCAGTAGTATCGGCGGGTCACCCCTCCACTTT. It is translated as CASSIGGSPLHF.

The gene calls are TRBV6-5 and TRBJ2-5; D is unresolved. The length of the CDR3 is 15 residues. The germline V gene has CDR1 MNHEY and CDR2 SVGAGI. V lost 0 bases and J 0 bases, leaving 8 bases between the germline ends. The CDR3 region is CASSYSSGYQETQYF. DNA of the CDR3: TGTGCCAGCAGTTACTCGTCAGGCTACCAAGAGACCCAGTACTTC.

The genes are TRBV11-2 and TRBJ2-7; D unresolved. V lost 4 bases to trimming and J lost 6 bases, with 10 bases between them. The CDR3 has 12 residues. Germline V gene sequence: CDR1 SGHAT, CDR2 FQNNGV. The CDR3 region is CASSSQALEQYF. CDR3 DNA sequence: TGTGCCAGCAGCTCCCAAGCCCTCGAGCAGTACTTC.

Written as DNA, the CDR3 is TGTGCCAGCAAGGGGTTTACTGAAGCTTTCTTT. This translates into CASKGFTEAFF. This chain links TRBV2 with TRBJ1-1, with D possibly being TRBD1 (5 bases). This CDR3 region has 11 residues. Germline V gene lookup returns CDR1 SNHLY and CDR2 FYNNEI. The ends were cut back, 7 bases at V and 5 bases at J, with 8 bases in the middle. The full variable domain, rest sourced from reference TRBV2 and TRBJ1-1, is EPEVTQTPSHQVTQMGQEVILRCVPISNHLYFYWYRQILGQKVEFLVSFYNNEISEKSEIFDDQFSVERPDGSNFTLKIRSTKLEDSAMYFCASKGFTEAFFGQGTRLTVV.

The V and J genes are TRBV2 and TRBJ2-1; 8 nucleotides agree with TRBD2. The CDR3 length is 13 residues. J gave up 4 bases and V 7 bases, and 3 bases lay outside the gene matches. Germline CDR1 SNHLY, CDR2 FYNNEI. The CDR3 loop is CASTLAAYNEQFF. The DNA for the CDR3 is TGTGCCAGCACACTAGCGGCTTACAATGAGCAGTTCTTC.

This clone is a singleton in its sample. The chain has TRBV29-1 and TRBJ2-1, with 7 bases matching TRBD1. Germline V lookup: CDR1 SQVTM, CDR2 ANQGSEA. Trimming cost V 5 bases and J 1 base; bases outside gene matches: 2. The length of the CDR3 is 13 residues. CDR3 in amino acids: CSVLGQSYNEQFF. The CDR3 nucleotides are TGCAGCGTTCTGGGACAGTCCTACAATGAGCAGTTCTTC.

V gene TRBV7-9 combines with J gene TRBJ2-7; maybe TRBD2 (7 bases). V was shortened by 4 bases and J by 0 bases, with 19 bases between the two germline ends. The CDR3 spans 17 residues. In germline, CDR1 is SEHNR, CDR2 FQNEAQ (reference sequence). CDR3 nucleotides: TGTGCCAGCAGCTCTAACCAACTCGGGGGGCACTCCTACGAGCAGTACTTC. As protein: CASSSNQLGGHSYEQYF.

This clone occurred a few times. The CDR3 spells CASSTSYEQFF. The CDR3 DNA is TGCGCCAGCAGTACTAGCTACGAGCAGTTCTTC. The chain uses TRBV10-2 and TRBJ2-1; possible D gene TRBD2, 6 bases. Germline V gene lookup returns CDR1 WSHSY and CDR2 SAAADI. The V end was cut by 5 bases, the J end by 10 bases, with 9 bases between. This CDR3 comprises 11 residues.

The chain joins TRBV5-1 to TRBJ2-7; tentative D call: TRBD1 (5 bases). CDR3 size: 14 residues. The germline V gene encodes CDR1 SGHRS and CDR2 YFSETQ. V lost 2 bases, J lost 4 bases, and 13 bases lay in between. The CDR3 DNA sequence: TGCGCCAGCAGCTTCGCAGGGTCAAGTTACGAGCAGTACTTC. Translating it yields CASSFAGSSYEQYF. The full variable domain, in which reference TRBV5-1 and TRBJ2-7 provide the parts outside the CDR3, is KAGVTQTPRYLIKTRGQQVTLSCSPISGHRSVSWYQQTPGQGLQFLFEYFSETQRNKGNFPGRFSGRQFSNSRSEMNVSTLELGDSALYLCASSFAGSSYEQYFGPGTRLTVT.